Following are 2 T cell receptor beta chains from one sample sequenced in a study of cytomegalovirus exposure and HLA in healthy donors listed by TCRdb under 2017. Library preparation used the immunoSEQ multiplex PCR assay. This immuneACCESS table, as held by TCRdb, lists in-frame sequences with V and J called but not all clones. Of the missing ones, under half trace to an unresolved V gene in checked studies; the others have no known cause. The sample yields 200,000 or so clones; 85% to 90% were counted once. The ten largest clones take up 2.9% of the sample. Specimen: PBMCs. The receptors were sampled from a woman aged 18-29 years in good health and CMV-seronegative.

The chain is built from TRBV11-2 and TRBJ2-3; the D is unclear. The CDR3 runs to 13 residues. The germline V gene has CDR1 SGHAT and CDR2 FQNNGV. The germline V and J ends were trimmed by 3 bases and 1 base, with 5 bases remaining between them. The DNA for the CDR3 is TGTGCCAGCAGCTTTTCGGGCACAGATACGCAGTATTTT. This encodes CASSFSGTDTQYF.

In this sample, this clone turned up once. The chain uses TRBV6-5 and TRBJ1-2; 8 bases are shared with TRBD1. The V gene's germline CDR1 is MNHEY and CDR2 SVGAGI. The ends lost 5 bases at V and 6 bases at J; junction bases unmatched: 8. This CDR3 region has 14 residues. The CDR3 protein is CASSRRTGFNGYTF. The CDR3 coding sequence is TGTGCCAGCAGTCGACGGACAGGGTTTAATGGCTACACCTTC.